This TCR beta chain is drawn from a study of graft-versus-host responses after intestinal transplantation (dated by TCRdb to about 2021). General notes on the study: The transplants that recipients received were multivisceral, liver-intestinal, or isolated intestinal. Every recipient was given anti-thymocyte globulin induction, followed by about three years of maintenance tacrolimus and steroids. Graft-versus-host and host-versus-graft alloreactive T cell clones were tracked in the graft, circulation and bone marrow after intestinal transplantation using bulk TCR-beta CDR3 sequencing. To identify alloreactive clones, pre-transplant mixed lymphocyte reaction products were sequenced and then compared with unstimulated pre-transplant donor and recipient T cells. A cohort of about 25 intestinal transplant recipients, including one retransplant, was enrolled, and a few patients lacking pretransplant specimens were excluded. A peak of at least 4% donor T cells among recipient peripheral blood mononuclear cells was the definition used for donor T cell macrochimerism. Rather than being sequenced by the commercial service, samples from a few later patients were sequenced in-house on an Illumina MiSeq and processed with MiXCR.

Only a few counts were recorded for this clone. No per-base quality is available; no much larger clone lies one base away. Receptor libraries were prepared by the immunoSEQ multiplex PCR assay. For most patients, genomic DNA was isolated with the Qiagen DNeasy Blood and Tissue Kit and sent frozen to Adaptive Biotechnologies for TCR sequencing. For most patients, genomic DNA was subjected to high-throughput TCR-beta CDR3 sequencing by Adaptive Biotechnologies. The paper's data handling went like this. Adaptive's ImmunoSEQ software supplied the TCR sequencing data for 18 patients, while MiXCR and VDJtools were used to process a few other patients. CD4 versus CD8 sorting errors were corrected by removing sequences found in both subsets at a frequency ratio below 5:1. Because the origin of CDR3 nucleotide sequences shared between donor and recipient could not be assigned, those sequences were removed. At least 2-fold expansion over unstimulated cells and a minimum CFSE-low frequency of 0.002% (template counts) or 0.001% (read counts) were required for clones to be classified as alloreactive. Clones detected in sequenced pre-transplant spleen, lymph node, or MLR CFSE-low populations of the donor or recipient were defined as mappable. Cumulative frequency of alloreactive clones was calculated as a percentage of all sequences weighted by copy number. This immuneACCESS table, as held by TCRdb, lists in-frame sequences with V and J called but not all clones. Of the missing ones, under half trace to an unresolved V gene in checked studies; the others have no known cause. V, J and clone size were drawn from that table, and D and trimming were deduced from the DNA. This sample holds 11,000 to 15,000 clones; around two fifths were observed only once. The ten most abundant clones make up 15% of the sample.

Taken with the paper, the label for time point translates to: cells obtained before transplantation from donor or recipient. In mixed lymphocyte reactions, about 200,000 CFSE-labeled pre-transplant responders were plated with about 200,000 irradiated violet-dye-labeled stimulators and cultured for 5 to 6 days. After the mixed lymphocyte reaction, proliferating CD3+CD4+CFSE-low and CD3+CD8+CFSE-low responder cells were FACS-sorted on a BD Influx sorter. Including the terminal cysteine and phenylalanine, the CDR3 comprises 14 residues. Left in the record is the CDR3 DNA by itself, 42 bases read in frame from the first base. CDR1 and CDR2 (SNHLY, FYNNEI) derive from the germline V gene. V loses 5 bases at its end and J loses 5 bases; junction bases beyond the gene matches: 5. Study-wide findings and limitations: Conclusions were limited by the relatively low number and heterogeneity of intestinal transplant patients. High GvH to HvG T cell clonal ratios were observed in the allografts of patients with donor T cell macrochimerism. Early after transplant, peak levels of circulating GvH clones were found to be associated with declines in HvG clones. GvH clones were detected in recipient bone marrow, and some appeared earlier in ileal mucosa or blood, consistent with an intestinal mucosal origin.

This material consisted of alloreactive CD8+ T cells from a mixed lymphocyte reaction culture, taken before intestinal transplant. The cell subset or site tag for this specimen amounts to: CFSE-low proliferating T cells sorted from approximately 6-day pre-transplant mixed lymphocyte reaction (GvH or HvG direction). The sequence derives from a human patient who received an intestinal transplant. The chain is made from TRBV2 and TRBJ2-3; 9 central bases correspond to TRBD2. The sequenced DNA is TGTGCCAGCAGTTACGCGGGAGGGCGAGATACGCAGTATTTT. Its protein is CASSYAGGRDTQYF.